This T cell receptor beta chain was documented in a study of blood T cell repertoires in COVID-19. In the original workflow: Nucleated cell number was recorded as an estimate derived from reference gene primer amplification. The assay was immunoSEQ multiplex PCR, and TCRdb's table has in-frame clones only and misses some. V and J calls and clone size are copied from that table; D and trimming were computed from the DNA. Of roughly 400,000 clones listed, approximately 91% are singletons. Participants spanned ages about 18 to 100 years and resided in about 25 US areas. Donors were grouped by their self-reported clinical history. The CDR3 has 11 residues. With 3 bases removed from V and 4 bases from J, the gap between germline ends came to 6 bases. Per germline, CDR1 SQVTM and CDR2 ANQGSEA.

This receptor was obtained from a woman in her 40s with acute COVID-19. The material sequenced was PBMCs or T cells enriched from blood (not recorded which). The chain joins TRBV29-1 to TRBJ1-1; D gene ambiguous. DNA of the CDR3: TGCAGCGTTGACAGATTCACTGAAGCTTTCTTT. It codes for CSVDRFTEAFF.